This is a list of T cell receptor beta chains from one sample in a study of cytomegalovirus exposure and HLA in healthy donors. TCRdb's copy holds only in-frame clones and misses some; the assay was immunoSEQ multiplex PCR. The sample spans some 64,000 clones; the ten largest clones claim 1.5% to 2%. Sequences were obtained from PBMCs. All receptors come from a woman aged 25 to 39 in good health and CMV-seronegative. Each CDR3 is given with its conserved first and last residue. Each record gives: J gene, D gene, V gene, CDR3 DNA, CDR3 protein. A D gene is named only where the DNA matches it firmly.

J gene: TRBJ2-7
D gene: -
V gene: TRBV5-4
CDR3 DNA: TGTGCCAGCAGCGCCAGCTCCTACGAGCAGTACTTC
CDR3 protein: CASSASSYEQYF

J gene: TRBJ2-3
D gene: -
V gene: TRBV18
CDR3 DNA: TGTGCCAGCTCACCACTGAGGGGGATCGGCACAGATACGCAGTATTTT
CDR3 protein: CASSPLRGIGTDTQYF

J gene: TRBJ2-5
D gene: TRBD1
V gene: TRBV6-5
CDR3 DNA: TGTGCCAGCAGTAACCAACCGGGACAGATAGAGACCCAGTACTTC
CDR3 protein: CASSNQPGQIETQYF

J gene: TRBJ2-6
D gene: -
V gene: TRBV29-1
CDR3 DNA: TGCAGCGTTGAATGGACAGCACCCCGGCCTGGGGCCAACGTCCTGACTTTC
CDR3 protein: CSVEWTAPRPGANVLTF

J gene: TRBJ2-7
D gene: -
V gene: TRBV11-3
CDR3 DNA: TGTGCCAGCAGCGGAACGGGGATGCAGTACTTC
CDR3 protein: CASSGTGMQYF

J gene: TRBJ1-4
D gene: TRBD1
V gene: TRBV7-9
CDR3 DNA: TGTGCCAGCAGCTTGCTCAGGGACAGGGCGGGAGAAAAACTGTTTTTT
CDR3 protein: CASSLLRDRAGEKLFF

J gene: TRBJ2-1
D gene: -
V gene: TRBV11-1
CDR3 DNA: TGTGCCAGCAGCCGGGAGGGGACAGGGCCTTACAATGAGCAGTTCTTC
CDR3 protein: CASSREGTGPYNEQFF

J gene: TRBJ2-7
D gene: TRBD1
V gene: TRBV7-2
CDR3 DNA: TGTGCCAGCAGCCTCCATGGGGCAGGGGGCTACGAGCAGTACTTC
CDR3 protein: CASSLHGAGGYEQYF

J gene: TRBJ2-5
D gene: TRBD2
V gene: TRBV4-1
CDR3 DNA: TGCGCCAGCAGCCAAGGTCTAGCGGGGTTTGGGGCCCAGTACTTC
CDR3 protein: CASSQGLAGFGAQYF

J gene: TRBJ2-7
D gene: TRBD1
V gene: TRBV29-1
CDR3 DNA: TGCAGCGTTGGGACAGGGGGCGTCTACGAGCAGTACTTC
CDR3 protein: CSVGTGGVYEQYF

J gene: TRBJ2-7
D gene: TRBD2
V gene: TRBV7-3
CDR3 DNA: TGTGCCAGCAACCTCCGGGACTACAGGACCTACGAGCAGTACTTC
CDR3 protein: CASNLRDYRTYEQYF

J gene: TRBJ1-1
D gene: TRBD1
V gene: TRBV5-1
CDR3 DNA: TGCGCCAGCAGCTTGGAGGGGGCTAGGAACACTGAAGCTTTCTTT
CDR3 protein: CASSLEGARNTEAFF

J gene: TRBJ1-3
D gene: TRBD1
V gene: TRBV6-5
CDR3 DNA: TGTGCCAGCAGGAACGGACAGGTGGGAGACACCATATATTTT
CDR3 protein: CASRNGQVGDTIYF

J gene: TRBJ2-2
D gene: TRBD2
V gene: TRBV7-8
CDR3 DNA: TGTGCCAGCAGCCCAACCCCGGGACTAGCGGTAGCCGGGGAGCTGTTTTTT
CDR3 protein: CASSPTPGLAVAGELFF

J gene: TRBJ2-3
D gene: TRBD1
V gene: TRBV28
CDR3 DNA: TGTGCCAGCAGTTTATCCACTCCCGGACAGGGGGTAGATGCAGATACGCAGTATTTT
CDR3 protein: CASSLSTPGQGVDADTQYF

J gene: TRBJ2-7
D gene: TRBD1
V gene: TRBV4-1
CDR3 DNA: TGCGCCAGCAGCCCTATTGGGACAGGGACCTACGAGCAGTACTTC
CDR3 protein: CASSPIGTGTYEQYF

J gene: TRBJ2-7
D gene: TRBD1
V gene: TRBV18
CDR3 DNA: TGTGCCAGCTCACCGTCGACAGGGGGCCCTTCCGAGCAGTACTTC
CDR3 protein: CASSPSTGGPSEQYF

J gene: TRBJ2-3
D gene: -
V gene: TRBV7-9
CDR3 DNA: TGTGCCAGCAGCTTACTACAGATGGATACGCAGTATTTT
CDR3 protein: CASSLLQMDTQYF

J gene: TRBJ1-1
D gene: -
V gene: TRBV5-6
CDR3 DNA: TGTGCCAGCAGCTCGCTCCCGGAGGGCCTCACTGAAGCTTTCTTT
CDR3 protein: CASSSLPEGLTEAFF

J gene: TRBJ1-4
D gene: -
V gene: TRBV4-3
CDR3 DNA: TGCGCCAGCAGCGGAACATTACAGGAAAAACTGTTTTTT
CDR3 protein: CASSGTLQEKLFF

J gene: TRBJ2-7
D gene: TRBD2
V gene: TRBV10-2
CDR3 DNA: TGCGCCAGCAGTGAGTCGAGCGGGAGTTCCTACGAGCAGTACTTC
CDR3 protein: CASSESSGSSYEQYF

J gene: TRBJ2-3
D gene: TRBD2
V gene: TRBV19
CDR3 DNA: TGTGCCAGTAGGCGAGCGGGACCCTCCACAGATACGCAGTATTTT
CDR3 protein: CASRRAGPSTDTQYF

J gene: TRBJ2-7
D gene: -
V gene: TRBV7-2
CDR3 DNA: TGTGCCAGCAGCTTTGGAACGGGAGTGTTTCACGAGCAGTACTTC
CDR3 protein: CASSFGTGVFHEQYF

J gene: TRBJ1-1
D gene: -
V gene: TRBV9
CDR3 DNA: TGTGCCAGCAGCGTGGAGCACACTGAAGCTTTCTTT
CDR3 protein: CASSVEHTEAFF

J gene: TRBJ2-1
D gene: -
V gene: TRBV7-2
CDR3 DNA: TGTGCCAGCAGCTTAAGCGGCCCTCCTTTCGACAATGAGCAGTTCTTC
CDR3 protein: CASSLSGPPFDNEQFF

J gene: TRBJ1-5
D gene: TRBD1
V gene: TRBV7-2
CDR3 DNA: TGTGCCAGCAGCACTGGACAGGCGAATCAGCCCCAGCATTTT
CDR3 protein: CASSTGQANQPQHF

J gene: TRBJ1-6
D gene: -
V gene: TRBV28
CDR3 DNA: TGTGCCAGCAGTCCGGGTGGGGGGGTAACATCACCCCTCCACTTT
CDR3 protein: CASSPGGGVTSPLHF

J gene: TRBJ1-2
D gene: TRBD1
V gene: TRBV7-8
CDR3 DNA: TGTGCCAGCAGCTGGAGGGACAGGAGGCGGGTTGGCTACACCTTC
CDR3 protein: CASSWRDRRRVGYTF

J gene: TRBJ2-1
D gene: -
V gene: TRBV5-1
CDR3 DNA: TGCGCCAGCAGCCGGGAAGATTCTAGCAATGAGCAGTTCTTC
CDR3 protein: CASSREDSSNEQFF

J gene: TRBJ2-5
D gene: TRBD1
V gene: TRBV7-9
CDR3 DNA: TGTGCCAGCAGCTCCCCCGGGACAGTCGTCAAGACCCAGTACTTC
CDR3 protein: CASSSPGTVVKTQYF

J gene: TRBJ1-2
D gene: TRBD1
V gene: TRBV7-9
CDR3 DNA: TGTGCCAGCAGCAACCGGGACAGGGAAATATTTGGCTATGGCTACACCTTC
CDR3 protein: CASSNRDREIFGYGYTF

J gene: TRBJ1-2
D gene: TRBD1
V gene: TRBV27
CDR3 DNA: TGTGCCAGCAGTTCACCCGGACAGGGGGCGCGTGGCTACACCTTC
CDR3 protein: CASSSPGQGARGYTF

J gene: TRBJ2-7
D gene: -
V gene: TRBV4-3
CDR3 DNA: TGCGCCAGCGGCCCTGGTGGTAGTTCAGAGCAGTACTTC
CDR3 protein: CASGPGGSSEQYF

J gene: TRBJ2-5
D gene: -
V gene: TRBV20-1
CDR3 DNA: TGCAGTGCTAGAAGGGGGGAGACCCAGTACTTC
CDR3 protein: CSARRGETQYF

J gene: TRBJ2-7
D gene: TRBD1
V gene: TRBV29-1
CDR3 DNA: TGCAGCGTTGAAGCCCAGGGACAGGGCATGGGTGAGCAGTACTTC
CDR3 protein: CSVEAQGQGMGEQYF

J gene: TRBJ2-7
D gene: -
V gene: TRBV29-1
CDR3 DNA: TGCAGCGTTGAAGGGAGCGCCTACGAGCAGTACTTC
CDR3 protein: CSVEGSAYEQYF

J gene: TRBJ1-2
D gene: -
V gene: TRBV15
CDR3 DNA: TGTGCCACCAGCATAGGGGGTCCGGCCGCTGGCTACACCTTC
CDR3 protein: CATSIGGPAAGYTF

J gene: TRBJ1-1
D gene: -
V gene: TRBV7-9
CDR3 DNA: TGTGCCAGCAGCGAGTGGGGAGGGAAGTGGACTGAAGCTTTCTTT
CDR3 protein: CASSEWGGKWTEAFF

J gene: TRBJ2-2
D gene: TRBD2
V gene: TRBV5-4
CDR3 DNA: TGTGCCAGCAGCTTGGGACTAGCGGGACCCACTATAAACACCGGGGAGCTGTTTTTT
CDR3 protein: CASSLGLAGPTINTGELFF

J gene: TRBJ2-1
D gene: TRBD2
V gene: TRBV29-1
CDR3 DNA: TGCAGCGTTGAGACGCCTAGCGGGGGGGTCAATGAGCAGTTCTTC
CDR3 protein: CSVETPSGGVNEQFF

J gene: TRBJ2-1
D gene: -
V gene: TRBV21-1
CDR3 DNA: TGTGCCAGCAGCAAAGCAGGGCGGGGGGCTGACAATGAGCAGTTCTTC
CDR3 protein: CASSKAGRGADNEQFF

J gene: TRBJ2-3
D gene: TRBD2
V gene: TRBV9
CDR3 DNA: TGTGCCAGCAGCGTAATTGGACTAGCGGACCACACAGATACGCAGTATTTT
CDR3 protein: CASSVIGLADHTDTQYF

J gene: TRBJ1-2
D gene: -
V gene: TRBV29-1
CDR3 DNA: TGCAGCGTTGAGCGGTACATCAACTATGGCTACACCTTC
CDR3 protein: CSVERYINYGYTF

J gene: TRBJ2-7
D gene: TRBD2
V gene: TRBV9
CDR3 DNA: TGTGCCAGCAGCGTTGGACCTAGCGGGGCCGCCTACGAGCAGTACTTC
CDR3 protein: CASSVGPSGAAYEQYF

J gene: TRBJ1-2
D gene: TRBD1
V gene: TRBV5-4
CDR3 DNA: TGTGCCAGCAGCTTGAACACAGGGGTTAATGGCTACACCTTC
CDR3 protein: CASSLNTGVNGYTF

J gene: TRBJ2-1
D gene: TRBD2
V gene: TRBV30
CDR3 DNA: TGTGCCTGGAGTGTACGGGGCGGGGGAGTCCGCCCCCACTTCTTC
CDR3 protein: CAWSVRGGGVRPHFF

J gene: TRBJ2-3
D gene: TRBD2
V gene: TRBV27
CDR3 DNA: TGTGCCAGCAGTTCGCCGCGGGAGTTGGGAGATACGCAGTATTTT
CDR3 protein: CASSSPRELGDTQYF

J gene: TRBJ2-7
D gene: TRBD2
V gene: TRBV30
CDR3 DNA: TGTGCCTGGAGTGTAAACCCTAGCGGGAGTCGGTCCGAGCAGTACTTC
CDR3 protein: CAWSVNPSGSRSEQYF

J gene: TRBJ2-1
D gene: TRBD2
V gene: TRBV7-2
CDR3 DNA: TGTGCCAGCAGCCCTACGGGGGGGCCCAGGAATGAGCAGTTCTTC
CDR3 protein: CASSPTGGPRNEQFF

J gene: TRBJ1-1
D gene: -
V gene: TRBV19
CDR3 DNA: TGTGCCAGTGGCATCCTAGGGGGAAACACTGAAGCTTTCTTT
CDR3 protein: CASGILGGNTEAFF

J gene: TRBJ2-5
D gene: -
V gene: TRBV28
CDR3 DNA: TGTGCCAGCAGTCCTTTTGGGCCGCTCCAAGAGACCCAGTACTTC
CDR3 protein: CASSPFGPLQETQYF

J gene: TRBJ1-6
D gene: -
V gene: TRBV6-5
CDR3 DNA: TGTGCCAGCAGTTACTCCCCGTCCGGGGACAATTCACCCCTACACTTT
CDR3 protein: CASSYSPSGDNSPLHF